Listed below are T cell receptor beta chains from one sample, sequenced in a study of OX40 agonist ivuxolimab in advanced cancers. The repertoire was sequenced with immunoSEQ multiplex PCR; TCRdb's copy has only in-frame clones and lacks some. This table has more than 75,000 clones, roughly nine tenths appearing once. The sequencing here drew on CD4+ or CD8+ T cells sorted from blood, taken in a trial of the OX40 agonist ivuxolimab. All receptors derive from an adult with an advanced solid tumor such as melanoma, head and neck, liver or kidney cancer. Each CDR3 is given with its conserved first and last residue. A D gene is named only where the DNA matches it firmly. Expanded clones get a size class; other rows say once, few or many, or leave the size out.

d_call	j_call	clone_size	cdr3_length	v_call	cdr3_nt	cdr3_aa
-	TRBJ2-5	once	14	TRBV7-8	TGTGCCAGCAGCCCCCCGGTCCGCCGGGAGACCCAGTACTTC	CASSPPVRRETQYF
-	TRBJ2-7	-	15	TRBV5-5	TGTGCCAGCAGCTTGGTAGGGCCCTTTGGGTACGAGCAGTACTTC	CASSLVGPFGYEQYF
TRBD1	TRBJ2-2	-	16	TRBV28	TGTGCCAGCAGTTTAACCGGACAGGGTAACAGCGGGGAGCTGTTTTTT	CASSLTGQGNSGELFF
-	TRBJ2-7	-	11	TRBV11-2	TGTGCCAGCAGCCTAGCTTACGAGCAGTACTTC	CASSLAYEQYF
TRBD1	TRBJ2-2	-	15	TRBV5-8	TGTGCCAGCAGCTCCGGGACAGGGGCCACCGGGGAGCTGTTTTTT	CASSSGTGATGELFF
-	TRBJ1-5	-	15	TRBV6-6	TGTGCCAGCAGTTTACAGGGTAATGTCAATCAGCCCCAGCATTTT	CASSLQGNVNQPQHF
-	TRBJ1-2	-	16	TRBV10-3	TGTGCCATCAGTGACTCCAACCAGGGGCAGGGGTATGGCTACACCTTC	CAISDSNQGQGYGYTF
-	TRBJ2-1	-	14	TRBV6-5	TGTGCCAGCCGGCCCGGAGACGCTTACAATGAGCAGTTCTTC	CASRPGDAYNEQFF
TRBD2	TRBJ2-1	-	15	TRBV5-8	TGTGCCAGCAGCGGCGGGGGAGGCTTCTACAATGAGCAGTTCTTC	CASSGGGGFYNEQFF
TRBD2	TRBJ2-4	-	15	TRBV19	TGTGCCACTCGGGGTGGGGACTACGCCAAAAACATTCAGTACTTC	CATRGGDYAKNIQYF
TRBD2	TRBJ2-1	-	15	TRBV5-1	TGCGCCAGCAGCTTGAGCGGGAGCTCCTACAATGAGCAGTTCTTC	CASSLSGSSYNEQFF
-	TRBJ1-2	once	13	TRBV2	TGTGCCAGCAGTGAAACGGGTTTACGAGGCTACACCTTC	CASSETGLRGYTF
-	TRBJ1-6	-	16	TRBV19	TGTGCCAGTAGTATCAAACTCGACAGAGAGTATTCACCCCTCCACTTT	CASSIKLDREYSPLHF
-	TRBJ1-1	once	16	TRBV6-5	TGTGCCAGCAGTTCACCCCGGGAAGGGGGTAAGGCTGAAGCTTTCTTT	CASSSPREGGKAEAFF
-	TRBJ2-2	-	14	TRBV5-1	TGCGCCAGCAGCTTGGCCATAGCGACGGGGGAGCTGTTTTTT	CASSLAIATGELFF
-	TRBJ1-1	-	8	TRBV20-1	TGCAGTGCTAGACCAGCTTTCTTT	CSARPAFF
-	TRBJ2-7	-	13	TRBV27	TGTGCCAGCAGTTTTTCCGGGGGCTACGAGCAGTACTTC	CASSFSGGYEQYF
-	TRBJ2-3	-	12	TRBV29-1	TGCAGCGTTGAAGAGTTCGCAGATACGCAGTATTTT	CSVEEFADTQYF
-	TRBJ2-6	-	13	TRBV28	TGTGCCAGCAGTTTATCAGGAAGGAACGTCCTGACTTTC	CASSLSGRNVLTF
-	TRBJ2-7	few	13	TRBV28	TGTGCCAGCAGAACAGGGTCGGTTAGGGAGCAGTACTTC	CASRTGSVREQYF
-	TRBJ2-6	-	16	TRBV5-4	TGTGCCAGCAGCCGTGGGGGTAAATCTGGGGCCAACGTCCTGACTTTC	CASSRGGKSGANVLTF
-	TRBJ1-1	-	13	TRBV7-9	TGTGCCAGCAGCTGGGGCAGTAACACTGAAGCTTTCTTT	CASSWGSNTEAFF
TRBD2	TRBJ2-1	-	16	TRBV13	TGTGCCAGCAGCCCGCCGGGACTAGCGACAAACAATGAGCAGTTCTTC	CASSPPGLATNNEQFF
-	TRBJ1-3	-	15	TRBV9	TGTGCCAGCAGCGTTAACTCATTCTCTGGAAACACCATATATTTT	CASSVNSFSGNTIYF
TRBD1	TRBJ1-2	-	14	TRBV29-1	TGCAGCGTTGAAGGGACAGGGTTGGGCTATGGCTACACCTTC	CSVEGTGLGYGYTF
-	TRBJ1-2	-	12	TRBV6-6	TGTGCCAGCTACCGGGTCGACTATGACTACACCTTC	CASYRVDYDYTF
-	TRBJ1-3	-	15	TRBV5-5	TGTGCCAGCAGCTTCGAGGTAGCCTCTGGAAACACCATATATTTT	CASSFEVASGNTIYF
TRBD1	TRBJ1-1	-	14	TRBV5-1	TGCGCCAGCAGCACCGGACAGGGAGGTACTGAAGCTTTCTTT	CASSTGQGGTEAFF
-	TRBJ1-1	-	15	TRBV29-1	TGCAGCGTTGATCGACTTGGACCGCCGAACACTGAAGCTTTCTTT	CSVDRLGPPNTEAFF
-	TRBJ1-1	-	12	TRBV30	TGTGCCTGGAGTGGACAGTGGGTTGAAGCTTTCTTT	CAWSGQWVEAFF